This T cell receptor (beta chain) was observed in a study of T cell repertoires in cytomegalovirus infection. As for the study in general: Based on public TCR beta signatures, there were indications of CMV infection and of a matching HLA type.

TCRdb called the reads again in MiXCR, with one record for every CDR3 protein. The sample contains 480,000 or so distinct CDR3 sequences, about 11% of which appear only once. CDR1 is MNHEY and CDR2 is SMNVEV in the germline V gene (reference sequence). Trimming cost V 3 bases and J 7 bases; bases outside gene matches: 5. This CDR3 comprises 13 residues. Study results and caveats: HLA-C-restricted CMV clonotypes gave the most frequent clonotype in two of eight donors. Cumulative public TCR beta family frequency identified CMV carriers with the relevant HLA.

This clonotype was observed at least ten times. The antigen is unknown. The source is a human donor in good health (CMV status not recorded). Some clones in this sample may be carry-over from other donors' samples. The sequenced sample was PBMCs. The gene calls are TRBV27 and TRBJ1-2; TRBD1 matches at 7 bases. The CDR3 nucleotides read TGTGCCAGCAGTTTGAGGGGGCAAAGTGGCTACACCTTC. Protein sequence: CASSLRGQSGYTF.